This T cell receptor beta chain originates from a study of cytomegalovirus exposure and HLA in healthy donors. V lost 3 bases to trimming and J lost 3 bases; unmatched junction nucleotides: 9. Germline assignment: CDR1 SGHTA and CDR2 FQGTGA. This CDR3 spans 16 amino acids. The PCR used 60 Vbeta and 13 Jbeta primers. TCRdb's copy holds only in-frame clones and misses some; the assay was immunoSEQ multiplex PCR. The data contain 150,000 to 200,000 clones, around four fifths of them singletons. Input material: PBMCs. The clonotype originates from a man between 50 and 59 years old in good health and CMV-seropositive. This sequence joins TRBV7-3 and TRBJ2-7; 9 bases fit TRBD1. CDR3 region: CASSFHAPGQGYEQYF. DNA of the CDR3: TGTGCCAGCAGCTTTCACGCTCCGGGACAGGGCTACGAGCAGTACTTC.